The 10 T cell receptor beta chains reported below all come from one sample, sequenced in a study of blood T cell repertoires in COVID-19. Using immunoSEQ multiplex PCR, the repertoire was profiled, and TCRdb retains in-frame clones only, with some absent. The table lists 210,000 or so clones, approximately 90% of them singletons. The sequencing input was peripheral blood. The receptors originated from a man aged 25 to 40 with COVID-19, enrolled during active disease.

The chain joins TRBV2 to TRBJ1-4; possibly TRBD1 for D (6 bases). Germline V gives CDR1 SNHLY, CDR2 FYNNEI. The CDR3 is made up of 14 amino acids. Trimming took 4 bases from V and 8 from J, leaving 14 bases between them. CDR3 loop: CASSVWGLEEKLFF. The CDR3 nucleotides read TGTGCCAGCAGTGTCTGGGGGCTTGAAGAAAAACTGTTTTTT.

The V and J genes are TRBV18 and TRBJ1-5; possibly TRBD1 for D (5 bases). CDR1 and CDR2 from the germline V gene are KGHSH and LQKENI. This CDR3 contains 15 residues. The V and J ends lost 2 bases and 7 bases respectively, with 15 bases between them. CDR3 region: CASSPTGNYGQPQHF. CDR3 sequence (DNA): TGTGCCAGCTCACCAACAGGTAACTACGGGCAGCCCCAGCATTTT.

DNA of the CDR3: TGCGCCAGCAGCTTGAGAACAGGGGGCTACAATGAGCAGTTCTTC. Residues: CASSLRTGGYNEQFF. J is TRBJ2-1 and V is TRBV5-1; 8 nucleotides agree with TRBD1. The V gene end was trimmed by 1 base and the J gene end by 3 bases; junction bases not matched to a gene: 3. CDR3 size: 15 residues. CDR1 and CDR2 (germline): SGHRS, YFSETQ.

V usage is TRBV4-2 and J usage is TRBJ2-3, with TRBD2 matching over 10 bases. CDR1 is LGHNA, CDR2 YNFKEQ, per germline. V lost 0 bases, J lost 4 bases, and 4 bases stayed unmatched. The CDR3 runs to 16 residues. CDR3 amino acids: CASSQEQRGGADTQYF. The CDR3 DNA follows: TGTGCCAGCAGCCAAGAACAGCGGGGGGGCGCAGATACGCAGTATTTT.

V is TRBV7-3 and J is TRBJ2-2, with D perhaps TRBD2 (6 bases). Germline V lookup: CDR1 SGHTA, CDR2 FQGTGA. The CDR3 covers 15 residues. The ends were cut back, 5 bases at V and 1 base at J, with 11 bases in the middle. The CDR3: CASSPSGRNTGELFF. The CDR3 DNA sequence: TGTGCCAGCAGCCCATCCGGGAGGAACACCGGGGAGCTGTTTTTT.

The CDR3 here is CASSLAGRVTNTQYF. The CDR3 DNA sequence: TGTGCCAGCAGCTTAGCTGGCAGGGTGACGAATACGCAGTATTTT. The chain couples TRBV7-2 to TRBJ2-3; weak D call: TRBD1 (5 bases). The CDR3 loop spans 15 amino acids. The germline V gene encodes CDR1 SGHTA and CDR2 FQGNSA. Trimming removed 0 bases at V and 7 bases at J, with 14 bases between.

The chain employs TRBV28 and TRBJ2-7; 7 bases agree with TRBD2. Per germline, CDR1 MDHEN and CDR2 SYDVKM. The CDR3 extends over 16 amino acids. After removal of 5 bases from V and 4 bases from J, the junction contained 14 bases not matched to a gene. In DNA, the CDR3 is TGTGCCAGCAGTCCACCCCTGGGGAGGGAAGTTTACGAGCAGTACTTC. As protein: CASSPPLGREVYEQYF.

The chain carries TRBV28 and TRBJ1-1; no clear D. The V end was cut by 8 bases, the J end by 6 bases, with 19 bases between. This CDR3 contains 14 residues. Germline loops: CDR1 MDHEN, CDR2 SYDVKM. The chain's CDR3 is CASYFTQGGPEAFF. In nucleotides, the CDR3 is TGTGCCAGCTATTTCACCCAAGGCGGGCCTGAAGCTTTCTTT. The full variable domain, rest sourced from reference TRBV28 and TRBJ1-1, is DVKVTQSSRYLVKRTGEKVFLECVQDMDHENMFWYRQDPGLGLRLIYFSYDVKMKEKGDIPEGYSVSREKKERFSLILESASTNQTSMYLCASYFTQGGPEAFFGQGTRLTVV.

The chain is built from TRBV20-1 and TRBJ2-7, with 7 positions matching TRBD2. The germline V gene has CDR1 DFQATT and CDR2 SNEGSKA (reference sequence). This CDR3 comprises 15 residues. Trimming removed 3 bases from V and 3 bases from J; junction bases left unmatched: 11. CDR3 protein: CSASKGGTSDYEQYF. The CDR3 region has the DNA TGCAGTGCTAGTAAGGGAGGGACGTCAGACTACGAGCAGTACTTC.

V usage is TRBV5-4 and J usage is TRBJ1-2; 10 bases are shared with TRBD1. J lost 6 bases, V lost 4 bases, and 9 bases had no gene match. Germline V gene data show CDR1 as SGHNT and CDR2 as YYREEE (reference sequence). The CDR3 spans 15 residues. DNA of the CDR3: TGTGCCAGCAGCACTGACAGGGGGCGCGATGATGGCTACACCTTC. Protein: CASSTDRGRDDGYTF.